These 13 T cell receptor beta chains were sequenced from one sample in a study of T cell responses to AZD1222 COVID-19 vaccine. Data came from immunoSEQ multiplex PCR; TCRdb stores just in-frame clones and leaves some out. The sample holds some 86,000 clones, 60% to 80% seen once. The sample was peripheral blood, taken on day 0 of AZD1222 vaccination. The receptors here all came from an adult in good health.

The gene calls are TRBV4-3 and TRBJ1-5; D possibly corresponds to TRBD1 (6 bases). The CDR3 spans 17 residues. Trimming removed 0 bases at V and 6 bases at J, with 18 bases between. In germline, CDR1 is LGHNA, CDR2 YSLEER. DNA for the CDR3: TGCGCCAGCAGCCAAGATAAGTTAGGAGGGGGAATTCAGCCCCAGCATTTT. Residues: CASSQDKLGGGIQPQHF.

The sample holds a few counts of this clone. CDR3 in amino acids: CATRAGLIFSGANVLTF. The CDR3 DNA reads TGTGCCACGAGGGCAGGGCTAATTTTCTCTGGGGCCAACGTCCTGACTTTC. The rearrangement joins TRBV2 to TRBJ2-6; either TRBD1 or TRBD2 may supply D (5 bases each). Germline V gene sequence: CDR1 SNHLY, CDR2 FYNNEI. Trimming took 10 bases from V and 0 from J, leaving 19 bases between them. This CDR3 spans 17 amino acids.

The chain is built from TRBV7-9 and TRBJ1-2; D uncertain. This CDR3 region has 12 residues. Germline CDR1 and CDR2: SEHNR and FQNEAQ (reference sequence). Trimming shortened V by 4 bases and J by 5 bases, and 8 bases separated the two germline ends. This CDR3 reads CASSSNSYGYTF. CDR3 nucleotide sequence: TGTGCCAGCAGCTCAAACTCATATGGCTACACCTTC.

J is TRBJ1-5 and V is TRBV19; the D gene is possibly TRBD1 (6 bases). The CDR3 is 16 amino acids. Germline assignment: CDR1 LNHDA and CDR2 SQIVND (reference sequence). V shed 3 bases and J shed 7 bases, with 19 bases lying between them. CDR3: CASSIGGRGGVQPQHF. CDR3 bases: TGTGCCAGTAGTATTGGTGGCAGGGGAGGCGTCCAGCCCCAGCATTTT.

The rearrangement uses TRBV14 and TRBJ2-1, with D perhaps matching TRBD2 (5 bases). The V gene lost 0 bases and the J gene lost 2 bases, with 14 bases spanning the gap. The CDR3 is made up of 17 amino acids. CDR1 is SGHDN, CDR2 FVKESK, per germline. The CDR3 region has the DNA TGTGCCAGCAGCCAAGACTTTTCACTAGTTCCCTACAATGAGCAGTTCTTC. Its protein is CASSQDFSLVPYNEQFF.

The chain links TRBV29-1 to TRBJ1-2; 7 bases are a match to TRBD1. The junction had 11 bases not matched to a gene; V was cut back by 5 bases and J by 5 bases. The length of the CDR3 is 14 residues. The germline V gene has CDR1 SQVTM and CDR2 ANQGSEA. CDR3: CSVRGDSSYYGYTF. The DNA of the CDR3 is TGCAGCGTTCGCGGGGACAGTTCTTATTATGGCTACACCTTC.

The DNA for the CDR3 is TGCGCCAGCAGCGTCCGGGGAGGCGCCCCGGGGGAGACCCAGTACTTC. Protein sequence: CASSVRGGAPGETQYF. The chain couples TRBV5-1 to TRBJ2-5; D is possibly TRBD2 (6 bases). V lost 4 bases, J lost 5 bases, and 21 bases lay in between. The CDR3 is made up of 16 amino acids. Per germline, CDR1 SGHRS and CDR2 YFSETQ.

The chain recombines TRBV7-8 with TRBJ1-3; a weak D match, TRBD1 (5 bases). This CDR3 spans 17 amino acids. Trimming removed 1 base from V and 0 bases from J, with 13 bases in between. Per germline, CDR1 SGHVS and CDR2 FQNEAQ. The CDR3 protein is CASSLEGFVSSGNTIYF. The CDR3 region has the DNA TGTGCCAGCAGCTTAGAGGGGTTCGTCTCCTCTGGAAACACCATATATTTT. The whole variable domain, filled in from reference TRBV7-8 and TRBJ1-3, reads GAGVSQSPRYKVAKRGQDVALRCDPISGHVSLFWYQQALGQGPEFLTYFQNEAQLDKSGLPSDRFFAERPEGSVSTLKIQRTQQEDSAVYLCASSLEGFVSSGNTIYFGEGSWLTVV.

The rearrangement links TRBV27 to TRBJ2-2; the match to TRBD2 covers 9 bases. Unmatched junction bases numbered 17, after V lost 4 bases and J lost 8 bases. Germline V lookup: CDR1 MNHEY, CDR2 SMNVEV (reference sequence). The CDR3 length is 18 residues. CDR3 sequence (DNA): TGTGCCAGCAGTTCAGCCCGTGACAGGTTTAGCGGGAGAGGGGAGCTGTTTTTT. Protein product: CASSSARDRFSGRGELFF.

The CDR3 sequence: CASSPVGAGNYNEQFF. CDR3 sequence (DNA): TGTGCCAGCAGCCCGGTAGGGGCAGGGAACTACAATGAGCAGTTCTTC. J is TRBJ2-1 and V is TRBV9; possible D gene TRBD1, 5 bases. The CDR3 sequence is 16 residues long. Germline V gene data show CDR1 as SGDLS and CDR2 as YYNGEE. Trimming left V 4 bases short and J 3 bases short, with 17 bases between.

This chain uses TRBV5-8 with TRBJ2-2; D is possibly TRBD2 (6 bases). Germline V lookup: CDR1 SGHTS, CDR2 YDEGEE. The CDR3 contains 14 residues. Trimming shortened V by 2 bases and J by 5 bases, and 10 bases separated the two germline ends. In DNA form, the CDR3 reads TGTGCCAGCAGCTTCCAGGGAGGAACCGGGGAGCTGTTTTTT. Translating gives CASSFQGGTGELFF.

This clone was counted a few times. The chain has TRBV25-1 and TRBJ2-2; D remains ambiguous. Germline loops: CDR1 MGHDK, CDR2 SYGVNS. This CDR3 has 13 amino acids. V shed 2 bases and J shed 11 bases, with 12 bases lying between them. CDR3 nucleotides: TGTGCCAGCAGTGAAGAATGGGTTGTAGAGCTGTTTTTT. It encodes CASSEEWVVELFF.

This clone came up once. This chain uses TRBV11-2 with TRBJ2-7, with D hard to call. CDR3 size: 15 residues. The germline CDR1 and CDR2 sequences are SGHAT and FQNNGV. The V gene lost 1 base and the J gene lost 0 bases, with 10 bases spanning the gap. The DNA for the CDR3 is TGTGCCAGCAGCTTAGCTGCTGGGTCCTCCTACGAGCAGTACTTC. It encodes CASSLAAGSSYEQYF.